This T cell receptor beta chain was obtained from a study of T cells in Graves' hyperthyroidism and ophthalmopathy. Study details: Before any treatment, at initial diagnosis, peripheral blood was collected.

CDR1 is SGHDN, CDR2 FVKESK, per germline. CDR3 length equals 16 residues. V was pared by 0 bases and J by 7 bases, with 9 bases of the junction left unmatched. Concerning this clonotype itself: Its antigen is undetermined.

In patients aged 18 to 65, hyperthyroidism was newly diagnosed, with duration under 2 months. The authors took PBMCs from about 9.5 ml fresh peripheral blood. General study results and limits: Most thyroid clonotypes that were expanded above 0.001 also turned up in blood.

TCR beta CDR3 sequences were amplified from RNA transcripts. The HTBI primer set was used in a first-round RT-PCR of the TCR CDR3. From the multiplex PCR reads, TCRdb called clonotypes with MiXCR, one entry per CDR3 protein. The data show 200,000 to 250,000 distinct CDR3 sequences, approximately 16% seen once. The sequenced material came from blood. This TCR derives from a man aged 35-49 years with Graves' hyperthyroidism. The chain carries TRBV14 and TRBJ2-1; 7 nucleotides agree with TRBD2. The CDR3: CASSQDWRTRVNEQFF. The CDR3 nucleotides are TGTGCCAGCAGCCAAGATTGGCGGACTAGAGTTAATGAGCAGTTCTTC.